This T cell receptor beta chain was obtained from a study of glioma-infiltrating T cells after dendritic cell vaccination. Patients had residual fresh-frozen tumor tissue and more than two years of survival data. Before vaccination, two weeks after the third vaccination, and at progression, PBMC were collected. Comments on this clone: Its antigen remains unknown. Other DNA variants within this sample encode the same CDR3.

The immunoSEQ assay amplified TCRB CDR3 from up to 2 ug DNA. Using immunoSEQ multiplex PCR, the repertoire was profiled, and TCRdb retains in-frame clones only, with some absent. The sample includes under 100,000 clones, over 85% of them seen just once. Whole-study results and caveats: Only a small number of patients had complete blood and tumor samples.

The CDR3 sequence is 13 residues long. CDR1 is SGDLS and CDR2 is YYNGEE in the germline V gene. The V and J ends lost 2 bases and 6 bases, in that order; junction bases with no gene match: 1. V gene TRBV9 combines with J gene TRBJ2-2; 7 positions agree with TRBD1. This specimen consisted of blood, obtained before dendritic cell vaccination. The receptor's source is a human donor with glioblastoma. CDR3 protein: CASSVTGAGELFF. The CDR3 DNA follows: TGTGCCAGCAGCGTCACAGGGGCCGGGGAGCTGTTTTTT.